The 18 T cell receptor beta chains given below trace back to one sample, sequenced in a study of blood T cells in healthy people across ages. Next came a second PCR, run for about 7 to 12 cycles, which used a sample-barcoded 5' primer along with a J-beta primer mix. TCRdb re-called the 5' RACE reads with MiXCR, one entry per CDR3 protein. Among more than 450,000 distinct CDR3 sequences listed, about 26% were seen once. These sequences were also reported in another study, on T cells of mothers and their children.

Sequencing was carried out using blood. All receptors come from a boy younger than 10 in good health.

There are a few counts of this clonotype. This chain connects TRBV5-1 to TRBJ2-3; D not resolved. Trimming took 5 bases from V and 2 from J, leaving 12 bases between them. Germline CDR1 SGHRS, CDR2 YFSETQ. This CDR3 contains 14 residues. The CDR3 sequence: CASRQGPTTDTQYF. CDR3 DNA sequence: TGCGCCAGCAGGCAAGGACCGACCACAGATACGCAGTATTTT.

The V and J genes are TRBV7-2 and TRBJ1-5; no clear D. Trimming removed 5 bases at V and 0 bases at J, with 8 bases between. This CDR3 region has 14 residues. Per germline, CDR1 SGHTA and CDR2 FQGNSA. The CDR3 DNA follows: TGTGCCAGCAGCGCTCAAGATAGCAATCAGCCCCAGCATTTT. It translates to CASSAQDSNQPQHF.

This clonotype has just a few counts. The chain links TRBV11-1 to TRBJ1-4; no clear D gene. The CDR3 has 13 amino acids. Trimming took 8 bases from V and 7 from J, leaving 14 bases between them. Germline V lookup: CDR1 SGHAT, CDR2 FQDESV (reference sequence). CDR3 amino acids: CASGRAEGEKLFF. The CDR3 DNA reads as TGTGCCAGCGGGAGGGCGGAAGGTGAAAAACTGTTTTTT.

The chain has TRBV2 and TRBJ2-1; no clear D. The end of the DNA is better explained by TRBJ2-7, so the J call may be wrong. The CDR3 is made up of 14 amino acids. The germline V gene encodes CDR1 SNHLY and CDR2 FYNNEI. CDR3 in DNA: TGTGCCAGCAGTGATCGAAACAGCGTACCCGAGCAGTACGTC. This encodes CASSDRNSVPEQYV.

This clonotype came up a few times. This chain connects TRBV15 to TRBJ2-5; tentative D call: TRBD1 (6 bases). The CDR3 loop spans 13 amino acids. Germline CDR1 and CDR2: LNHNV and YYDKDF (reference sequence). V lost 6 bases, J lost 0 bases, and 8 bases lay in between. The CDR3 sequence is CATRRGYQETQYF. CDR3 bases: TGTGCCACCAGAAGGGGGTACCAAGAGACCCAGTACTTC.

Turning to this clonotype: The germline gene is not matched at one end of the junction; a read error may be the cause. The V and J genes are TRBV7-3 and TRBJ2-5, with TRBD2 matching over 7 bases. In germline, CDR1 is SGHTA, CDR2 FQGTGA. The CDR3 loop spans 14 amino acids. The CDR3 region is CASSLSASGETQDF. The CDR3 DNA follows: TGTGCCAGCAGCTTAAGTGCTAGCGGAGAGACCCAGGACTTC.

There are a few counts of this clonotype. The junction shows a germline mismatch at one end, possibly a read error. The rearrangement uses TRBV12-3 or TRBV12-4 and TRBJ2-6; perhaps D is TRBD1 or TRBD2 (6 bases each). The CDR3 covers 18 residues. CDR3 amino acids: CTSTADGGLPSGANVLTF. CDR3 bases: TGTACCAGCACTGCTGATGGGGGGCTCCCCTCTGGGGCCAACGTCCTGACTTTC.

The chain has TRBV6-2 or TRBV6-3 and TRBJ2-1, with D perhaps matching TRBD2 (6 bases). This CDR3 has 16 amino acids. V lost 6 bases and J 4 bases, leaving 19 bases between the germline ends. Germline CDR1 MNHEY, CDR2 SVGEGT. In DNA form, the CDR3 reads TGTGCCAGCAGATTTAGTACGGAGGGGAGTTACAATGAGCAGTTCTTC. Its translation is CASRFSTEGSYNEQFF.

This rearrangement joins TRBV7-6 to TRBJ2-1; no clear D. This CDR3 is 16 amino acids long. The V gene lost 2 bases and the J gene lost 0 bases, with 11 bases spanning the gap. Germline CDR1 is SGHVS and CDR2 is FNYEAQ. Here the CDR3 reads CASSLNTHTSYNEQFF. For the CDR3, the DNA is TGTGCCAGCAGCTTAAACACCCATACCTCCTACAATGAGCAGTTCTTC.

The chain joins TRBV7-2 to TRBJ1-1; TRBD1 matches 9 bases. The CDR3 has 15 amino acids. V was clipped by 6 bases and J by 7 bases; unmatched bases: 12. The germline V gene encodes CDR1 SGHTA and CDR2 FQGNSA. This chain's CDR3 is CASREDRGGSFEAFF. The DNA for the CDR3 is TGTGCCAGCAGAGAAGACAGGGGGGGAAGTTTTGAAGCTTTCTTT.

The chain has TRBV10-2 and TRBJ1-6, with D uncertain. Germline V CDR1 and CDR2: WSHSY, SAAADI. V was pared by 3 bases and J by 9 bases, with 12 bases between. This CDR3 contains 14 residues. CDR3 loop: CASSEGWAVSPLHF. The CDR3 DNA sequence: TGCGCCAGCAGTGAAGGGTGGGCAGTTTCACCCCTCCACTTT.

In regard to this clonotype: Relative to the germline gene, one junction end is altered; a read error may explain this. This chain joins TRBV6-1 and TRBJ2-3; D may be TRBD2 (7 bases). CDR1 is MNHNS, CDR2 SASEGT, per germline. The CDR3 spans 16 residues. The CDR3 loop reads CASRRTAPTSTGTQYF. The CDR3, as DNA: TGTGCCAGCAGAAGGACAGCTCCGACTAGCACAGGTACGCAGTATTTT.

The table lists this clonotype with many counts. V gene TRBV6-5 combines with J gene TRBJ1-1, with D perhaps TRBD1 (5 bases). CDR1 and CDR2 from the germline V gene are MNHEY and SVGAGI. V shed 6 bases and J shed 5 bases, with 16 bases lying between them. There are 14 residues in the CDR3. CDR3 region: CASSPDLGGTEAFF. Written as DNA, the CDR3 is TGTGCCAGCAGCCCTGATCTCGGGGGTACTGAAGCTTTCTTT.

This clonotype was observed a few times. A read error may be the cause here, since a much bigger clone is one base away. The CDR3 sequence is CASSESTGAGCYGYTF. As DNA, the CDR3 is TGTGCCAGCAGTGAGTCCACAGGGGCGGGGTGCTATGGCTACACCTTC. The chain employs TRBV6-1 and TRBJ1-2, with 7 bases fitting TRBD1. This CDR3 is 16 amino acids long. Germline-derived CDR1 and CDR2 are MNHNS and SASEGT. J was trimmed by 4 bases and V by 3 bases; bases with no gene match: 11.

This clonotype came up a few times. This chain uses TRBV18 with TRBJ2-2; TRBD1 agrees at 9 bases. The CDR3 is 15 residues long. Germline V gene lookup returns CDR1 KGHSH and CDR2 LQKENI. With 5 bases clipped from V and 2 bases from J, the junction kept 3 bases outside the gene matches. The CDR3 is CASSSTGGNTGELFF. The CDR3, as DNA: TGTGCCAGCTCATCCACAGGGGGCAACACCGGGGAGCTGTTTTTT.

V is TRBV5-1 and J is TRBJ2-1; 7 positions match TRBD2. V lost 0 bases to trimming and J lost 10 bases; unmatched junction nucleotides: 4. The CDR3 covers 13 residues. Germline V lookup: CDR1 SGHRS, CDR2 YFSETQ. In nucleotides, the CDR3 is TGCGCCAGCAGCTTGGAATGGGAGGGAGAGCAGTTCTTC. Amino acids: CASSLEWEGEQFF. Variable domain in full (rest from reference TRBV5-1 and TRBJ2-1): KAGVTQTPRYLIKTRGQQVTLSCSPISGHRSVSWYQQTPGQGLQFLFEYFSETQRNKGNFPGRFSGRQFSNSRSEMNVSTLELGDSALYLCASSLEWEGEQFFGPGTRLTVL.

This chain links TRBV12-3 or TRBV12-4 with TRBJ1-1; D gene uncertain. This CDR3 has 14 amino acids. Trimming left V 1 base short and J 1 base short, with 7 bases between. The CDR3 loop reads CASSLVTPNTEAFF. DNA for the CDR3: TGTGCCAGCAGTTTAGTGACACCGAACACTGAAGCTTTCTTT.

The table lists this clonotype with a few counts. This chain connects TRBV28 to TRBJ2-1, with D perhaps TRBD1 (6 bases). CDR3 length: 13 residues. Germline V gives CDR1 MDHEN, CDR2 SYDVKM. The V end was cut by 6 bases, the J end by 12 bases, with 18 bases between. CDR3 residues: CASRLGTNTGQFF. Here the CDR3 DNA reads TGTGCCAGCAGGCTAGGGACAAACACAGGGCAGTTCTTC.